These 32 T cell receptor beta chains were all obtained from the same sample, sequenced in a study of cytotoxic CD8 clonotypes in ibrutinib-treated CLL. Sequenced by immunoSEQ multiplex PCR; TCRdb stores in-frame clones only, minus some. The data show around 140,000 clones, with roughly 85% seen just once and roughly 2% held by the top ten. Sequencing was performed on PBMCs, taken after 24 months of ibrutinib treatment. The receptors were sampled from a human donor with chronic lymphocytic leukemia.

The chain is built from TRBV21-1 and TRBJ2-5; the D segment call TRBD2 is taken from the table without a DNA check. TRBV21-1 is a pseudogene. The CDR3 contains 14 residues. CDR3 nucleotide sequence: TGTGCCAGCAGCCCGGGACTCAAGCTGGGGACCCAGTACTTC. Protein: CASSPGLKLGTQYF.

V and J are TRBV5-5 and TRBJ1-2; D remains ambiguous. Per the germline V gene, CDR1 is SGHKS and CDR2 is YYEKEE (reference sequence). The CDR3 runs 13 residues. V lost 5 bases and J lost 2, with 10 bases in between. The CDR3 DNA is TGTGCCAGCAGTCGTGGGTGGAACTATGGCTACACCTTC. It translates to CASSRGWNYGYTF.

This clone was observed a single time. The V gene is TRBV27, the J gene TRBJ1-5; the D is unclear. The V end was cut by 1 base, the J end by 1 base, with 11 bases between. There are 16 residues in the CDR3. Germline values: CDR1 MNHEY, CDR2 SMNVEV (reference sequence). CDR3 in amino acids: CASSLLGGVSNQPQHF. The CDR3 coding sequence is TGTGCCAGCAGTTTATTAGGCGGGGTGAGCAATCAGCCCCAGCATTTT.

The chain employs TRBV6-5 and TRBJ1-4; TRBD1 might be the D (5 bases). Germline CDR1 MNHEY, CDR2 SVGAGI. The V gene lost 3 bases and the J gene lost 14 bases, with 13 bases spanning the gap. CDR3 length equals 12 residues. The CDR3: CASSYAGGRLFF. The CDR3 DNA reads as TGTGCCAGCAGTTATGCGGGGGGAAGGCTGTTTTTT.

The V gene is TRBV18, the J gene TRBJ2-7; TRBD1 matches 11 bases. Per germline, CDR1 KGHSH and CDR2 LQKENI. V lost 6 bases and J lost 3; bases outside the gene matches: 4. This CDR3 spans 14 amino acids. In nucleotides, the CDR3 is TGTGCCAGCTCGCCCGGGACAGGGGGCTACGAGCAGTACTTC. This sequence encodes CASSPGTGGYEQYF.

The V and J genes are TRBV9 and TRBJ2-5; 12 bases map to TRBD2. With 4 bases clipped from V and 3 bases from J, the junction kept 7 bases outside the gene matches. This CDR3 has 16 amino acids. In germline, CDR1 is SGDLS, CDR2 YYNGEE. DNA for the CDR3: TGTGCCAGCAGCCTAGCGGGAGGGTTATCTAAAGAGACCCAGTACTTC. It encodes CASSLAGGLSKETQYF.

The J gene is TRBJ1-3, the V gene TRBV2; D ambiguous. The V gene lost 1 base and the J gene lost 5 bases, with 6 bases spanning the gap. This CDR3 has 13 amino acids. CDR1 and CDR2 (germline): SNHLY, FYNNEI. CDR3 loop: CASSEGPRNTIYF. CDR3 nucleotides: TGTGCCAGCAGTGAAGGCCCAAGAAACACCATATATTTT.

The CDR3 DNA reads TGTGCCAGTAGCCCGGGAGACAACTCCTACGAGCAGTACTTC. It specifies CASSPGDNSYEQYF. The gene calls are TRBV19 and TRBJ2-7, with D maybe TRBD2 (6 bases). Trimming left V 6 bases short and J 0 bases short, with 12 bases between. Germline V gives CDR1 LNHDA, CDR2 SQIVND (reference sequence). The CDR3 extends over 14 amino acids.

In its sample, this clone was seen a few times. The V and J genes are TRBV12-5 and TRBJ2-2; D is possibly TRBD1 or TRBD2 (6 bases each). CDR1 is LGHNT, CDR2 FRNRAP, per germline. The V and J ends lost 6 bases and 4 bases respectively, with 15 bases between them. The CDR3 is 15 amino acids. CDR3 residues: CASGLSGAGTGELFF. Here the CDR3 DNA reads TGTGCTAGTGGCCTTTCGGGGGCGGGCACCGGGGAGCTGTTTTTT.

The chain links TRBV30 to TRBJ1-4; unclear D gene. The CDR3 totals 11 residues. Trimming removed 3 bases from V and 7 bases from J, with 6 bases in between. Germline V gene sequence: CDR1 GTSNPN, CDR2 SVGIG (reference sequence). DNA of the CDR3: TGTGCCTGGAGCCTCAGTGAAAAACTGTTTTTT. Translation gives CAWSLSEKLFF.

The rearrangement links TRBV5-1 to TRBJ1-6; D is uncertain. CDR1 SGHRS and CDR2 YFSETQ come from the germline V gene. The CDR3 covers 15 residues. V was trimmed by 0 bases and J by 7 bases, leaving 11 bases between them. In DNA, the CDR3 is TGCGCCAGCAGCTTGGAGCAGATGGGCAATTCACCCCTCCACTTT. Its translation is CASSLEQMGNSPLHF.

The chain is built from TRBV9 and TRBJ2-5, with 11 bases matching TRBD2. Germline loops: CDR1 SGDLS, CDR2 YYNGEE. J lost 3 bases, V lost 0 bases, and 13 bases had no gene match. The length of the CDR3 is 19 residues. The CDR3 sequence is CASSVGKTSGGYPEETQYF. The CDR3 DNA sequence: TGTGCCAGCAGCGTAGGTAAAACTAGCGGGGGTTACCCCGAAGAGACCCAGTACTTC.

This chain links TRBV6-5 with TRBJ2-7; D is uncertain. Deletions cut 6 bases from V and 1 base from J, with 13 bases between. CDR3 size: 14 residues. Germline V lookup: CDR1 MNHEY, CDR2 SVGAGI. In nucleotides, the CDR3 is TGTGCCAGCAGCCGTGACTCCGGATCCTACGAGCAGTACTTC. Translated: CASSRDSGSYEQYF.

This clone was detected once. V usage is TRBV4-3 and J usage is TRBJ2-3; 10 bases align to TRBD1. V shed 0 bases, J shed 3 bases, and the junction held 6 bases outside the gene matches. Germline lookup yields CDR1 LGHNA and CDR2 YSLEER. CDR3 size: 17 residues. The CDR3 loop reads CASSQENRDRGTDTQYF. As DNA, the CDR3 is TGCGCCAGCAGCCAAGAAAACCGGGACAGGGGAACAGATACGCAGTATTTT.

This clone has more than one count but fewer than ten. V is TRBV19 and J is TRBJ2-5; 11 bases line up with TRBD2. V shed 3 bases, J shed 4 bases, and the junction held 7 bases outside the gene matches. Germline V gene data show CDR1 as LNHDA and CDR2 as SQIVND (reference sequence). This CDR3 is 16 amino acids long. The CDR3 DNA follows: TGTGCCAGTAGTATGGAGGGACTAGCGGTCGGAGAGACCCAGTACTTC. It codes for CASSMEGLAVGETQYF.

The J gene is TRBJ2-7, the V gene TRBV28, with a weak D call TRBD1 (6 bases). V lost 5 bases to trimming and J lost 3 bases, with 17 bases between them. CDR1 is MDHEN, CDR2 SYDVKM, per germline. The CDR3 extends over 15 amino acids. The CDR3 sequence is CASSAPGTRHYEQYF. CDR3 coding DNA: TGTGCCAGCAGTGCCCCCGGGACAAGGCACTACGAGCAGTACTTC.

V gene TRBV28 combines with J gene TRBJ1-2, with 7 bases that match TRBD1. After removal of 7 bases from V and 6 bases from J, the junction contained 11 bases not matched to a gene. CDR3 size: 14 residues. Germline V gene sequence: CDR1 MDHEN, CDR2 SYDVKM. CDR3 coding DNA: TGTGCCAGCACCTCGACAGGGTTTAGGAATGGCTACACCTTC. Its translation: CASTSTGFRNGYTF.

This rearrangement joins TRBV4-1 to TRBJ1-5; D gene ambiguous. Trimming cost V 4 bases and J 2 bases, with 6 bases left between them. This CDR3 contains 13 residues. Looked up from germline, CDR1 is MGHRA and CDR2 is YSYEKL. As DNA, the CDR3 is TGCGCCAGCAGCCCCCCCGGCAATCAGCCCCAGCATTTT. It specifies CASSPPGNQPQHF.

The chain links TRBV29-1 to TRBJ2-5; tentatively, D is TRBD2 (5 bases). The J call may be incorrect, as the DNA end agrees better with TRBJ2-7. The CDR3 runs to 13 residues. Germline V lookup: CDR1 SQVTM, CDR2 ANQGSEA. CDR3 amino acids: CSVAGVDNYEQYF. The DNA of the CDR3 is TGCAGCGTTGCCGGGGTAGATAACTACGAGCAGTACTTC.

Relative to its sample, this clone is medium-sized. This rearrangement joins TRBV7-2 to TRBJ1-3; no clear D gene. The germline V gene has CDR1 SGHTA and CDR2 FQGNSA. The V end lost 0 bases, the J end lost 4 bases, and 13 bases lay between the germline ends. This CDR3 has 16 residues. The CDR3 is CASSLAGSGSGNTIYF. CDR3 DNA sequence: TGTGCCAGCAGCTTAGCAGGGTCGGGATCCGGAAACACCATATATTTT.

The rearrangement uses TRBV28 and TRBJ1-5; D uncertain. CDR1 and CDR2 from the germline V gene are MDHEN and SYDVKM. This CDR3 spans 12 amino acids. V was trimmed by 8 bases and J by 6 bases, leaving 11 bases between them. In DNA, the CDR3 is TGTGCCAGCTCTTCAAGTCGTCAGCCCCAGCATTTT. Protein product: CASSSSRQPQHF.

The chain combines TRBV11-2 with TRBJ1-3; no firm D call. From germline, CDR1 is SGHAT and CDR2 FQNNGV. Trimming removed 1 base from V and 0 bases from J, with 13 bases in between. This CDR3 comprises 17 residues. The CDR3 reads CASSLVGETLSGNTIYF. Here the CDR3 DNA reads TGTGCCAGCAGCTTAGTTGGGGAAACCCTCTCTGGAAACACCATATATTTT.

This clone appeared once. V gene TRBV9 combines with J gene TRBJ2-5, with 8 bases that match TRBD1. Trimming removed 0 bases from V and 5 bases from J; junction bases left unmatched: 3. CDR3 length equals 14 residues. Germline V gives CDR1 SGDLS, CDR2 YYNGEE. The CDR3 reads CASSVATGGETQYF. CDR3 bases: TGTGCCAGCAGCGTAGCTACAGGGGGGGAGACCCAGTACTTC.

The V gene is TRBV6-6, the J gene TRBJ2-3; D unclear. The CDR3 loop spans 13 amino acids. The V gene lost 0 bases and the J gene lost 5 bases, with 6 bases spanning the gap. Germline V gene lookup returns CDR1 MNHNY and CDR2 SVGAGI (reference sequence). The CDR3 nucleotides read TGTGCCAGCAGTTACTCGTCAGGAGATACGCAGTATTTT. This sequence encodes CASSYSSGDTQYF.

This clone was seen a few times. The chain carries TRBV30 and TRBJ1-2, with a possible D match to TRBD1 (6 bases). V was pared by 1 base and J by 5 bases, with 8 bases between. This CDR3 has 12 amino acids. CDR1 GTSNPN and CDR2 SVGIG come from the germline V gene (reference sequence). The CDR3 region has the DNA TGTGCCTGGAGTGAAGGACAGTATGGCTACACCTTC. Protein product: CAWSEGQYGYTF.

Written as DNA, the CDR3 is TGTGCCAGCAGCGCCAGGGATTATTTAACCTACGAGCAGTACTTC. This translates into CASSARDYLTYEQYF. The chain uses TRBV6-1 and TRBJ2-7, with D perhaps TRBD1 (5 bases). The ends were cut back, 6 bases at V and 2 bases at J, with 17 bases in the middle. From germline, CDR1 is MNHNS and CDR2 SASEGT. The CDR3 contains 15 residues.

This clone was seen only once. The DNA for the CDR3 is TGTGCCAGCTCACCATCCAGGGGCTCTGGAAACACCATATATTTT. It specifies CASSPSRGSGNTIYF. The chain combines TRBV18 with TRBJ1-3, with D possibly TRBD1 on 6 matching bases. The V and J ends lost 2 bases and 0 bases respectively, with 8 bases between them. The CDR3 is made up of 15 amino acids. The germline CDR1 and CDR2 sequences are KGHSH and LQKENI.

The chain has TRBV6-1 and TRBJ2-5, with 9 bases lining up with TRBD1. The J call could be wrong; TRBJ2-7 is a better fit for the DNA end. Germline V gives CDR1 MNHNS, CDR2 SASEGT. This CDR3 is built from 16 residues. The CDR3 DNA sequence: TGTGCCAGCAGTGAAGCCGTCGGGACAGGGACCCACGAGCAGTACTTC. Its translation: CASSEAVGTGTHEQYF.

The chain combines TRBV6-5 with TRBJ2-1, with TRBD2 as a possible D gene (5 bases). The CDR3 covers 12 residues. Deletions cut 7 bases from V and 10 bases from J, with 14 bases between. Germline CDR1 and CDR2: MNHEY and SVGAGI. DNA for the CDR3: TGTGCCAGCACCAAACCGGGCGGGGAGCAGTTCTTC. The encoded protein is CASTKPGGEQFF.

The CDR3 loop is CASSDPAASNSGNTIYF. The DNA for the CDR3 is TGTGCCAGCAGTGATCCCGCGGCCTCAAACTCTGGAAACACCATATATTTT. V usage is TRBV6-1 and J usage is TRBJ1-3; D uncertain. V lost 3 bases and J 0 bases, leaving 15 bases between the germline ends. Germline CDR1 MNHNS, CDR2 SASEGT. CDR3 length: 17 amino acids.

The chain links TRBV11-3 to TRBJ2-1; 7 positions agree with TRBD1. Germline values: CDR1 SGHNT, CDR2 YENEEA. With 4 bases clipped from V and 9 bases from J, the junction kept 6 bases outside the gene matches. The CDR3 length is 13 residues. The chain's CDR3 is CASSSEQGPEQFF. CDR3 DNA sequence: TGTGCCAGCAGCTCCGAACAGGGGCCTGAGCAGTTCTTC.

The CDR3 bases are TGTGCCACAGGCCGGCGCTCCTCTGGAAACACCATATATTTT. Encoded protein: CATGRRSSGNTIYF. The chain is built from TRBV7-9 and TRBJ1-3; D is undetermined. There are 14 residues in the CDR3. V was clipped by 10 bases and J by 0 bases, with 13 bases between them. Germline lookup yields CDR1 SEHNR and CDR2 FQNEAQ (reference sequence).